A single sample gave rise to the 23 T cell receptor beta chains below, sequenced in a study of blood T cell repertoires in COVID-19. Sequenced by immunoSEQ multiplex PCR; TCRdb stores in-frame clones only, minus some. The data show approximately 100,000 clones, about 79% seen once. The source material was peripheral blood. The receptor source for this set is an elderly man with COVID-19, enrolled during active disease.

The chain joins TRBV6-4 to TRBJ1-2; a weak D match, TRBD1 (6 bases). The germline V gene encodes CDR1 MRHNA and CDR2 SNTAGT. Trimming pared 0 bases from V and 6 bases from J, leaving 11 bases between. The CDR3 runs 14 residues. DNA of the CDR3: TGTGCCAGCAGTGACTCCCGGGGGGCCCATGGCTACACCTTC. As protein: CASSDSRGAHGYTF.

A few counts support this clone. The chain is built from TRBV6-5 and TRBJ1-1, with TRBD1 matching 10 bases. CDR3 length equals 14 residues. Losses at the gene ends were 7 bases for V and 5 bases for J; bases not matched to a gene: 7. CDR1 is MNHEY, CDR2 SVGAGI, per germline. The CDR3 bases are TGTGCCAGCACCCCGACAGGGGGCGGAACTGAAGCTTTCTTT. Translation: CASTPTGGGTEAFF.

The V call is TRBV14, the J call TRBJ2-1, with 14 bases matching TRBD2. Trimming at V came to 4 bases and at J to 0 bases, leaving 5 bases not matched to a gene. The CDR3 contains 18 residues. Germline V gives CDR1 SGHDN, CDR2 FVKESK. DNA of the CDR3: TGTGCCAGCAGCCCGGGACTAGCGGGAGAAGGCTCCTACAATGAGCAGTTCTTC. The encoded protein is CASSPGLAGEGSYNEQFF.

This CDR3 reads CASSLGGQGTSPLHF. CDR3 in DNA: TGTGCCAGCAGCTTAGGCGGACAGGGTACTTCACCCCTCCACTTT. V gene TRBV7-9 combines with J gene TRBJ1-6; 8 bases agree with TRBD1. The junction had 5 bases not matched to a gene; V was cut back by 1 base and J by 9 bases. The CDR3 runs 15 residues. Germline V gene sequence: CDR1 SEHNR, CDR2 FQNEAQ (reference sequence).

This CDR3 reads CASSGGQGYGEYF. The DNA for the CDR3 is TGTGCCAGCAGCGGGGGACAGGGGTACGGGGAGTACTTC. J is TRBJ2-7 and V is TRBV5-4; 10 nucleotides line up with TRBD1. Germline loops: CDR1 SGHNT, CDR2 YYREEE (reference sequence). V was pared by 4 bases and J by 11 bases, with 9 bases of the junction left unmatched. The CDR3 consists of 13 residues.

This clone has a handful of counts. The V and J genes are TRBV5-1 and TRBJ1-2, with D unclear. CDR3 length: 14 residues. The germline V and J ends were trimmed by 4 bases and 5 bases, with 15 bases remaining between them. Germline V gene lookup returns CDR1 SGHRS and CDR2 YFSETQ. The CDR3 protein is CASSPTSQAYGYTF. The CDR3 DNA follows: TGCGCCAGCAGCCCTACCTCGCAGGCTTATGGCTACACCTTC.

The chain carries TRBV29-1 and TRBJ2-1; 7 bases agree with TRBD2. Germline loops: CDR1 SQVTM, CDR2 ANQGSEA. V lost 6 bases to trimming and J lost 0 bases; unmatched junction nucleotides: 5. The CDR3 is made up of 14 amino acids. This CDR3 is CSVQRDRSYNEQFF. The CDR3 nucleotides read TGCAGCGTCCAGCGGGATCGCTCCTACAATGAGCAGTTCTTC.

V gene TRBV3-1 (or the pseudogene TRBV3-2) combines with J gene TRBJ2-2, with TRBD2 identical over 8 bases. The germline CDR1 and CDR2 sequences are LGHDT and YNNKEL (reference sequence). This CDR3 region has 13 residues. V lost 4 bases to trimming and J lost 7 bases; unmatched junction nucleotides: 2. CDR3 DNA: TGTGCCAGCAGCCTGACTAGCGTCGGGGAGCTGTTTTTT. Protein product: CASSLTSVGELFF.

The chain recombines TRBV19 with TRBJ2-3; D is perhaps TRBD2 (7 bases). The V and J ends lost 4 bases and 5 bases respectively, with 13 bases between them. Germline V lookup: CDR1 LNHDA, CDR2 SQIVND (reference sequence). The CDR3 loop spans 14 amino acids. In DNA, the CDR3 is TGTGCCAGTAGTAACCGGGGGGCGGTAGATACGCAGTATTTT. It encodes CASSNRGAVDTQYF.

A remark on this clone: One end of the junction varies from germline; a read error may be responsible. In DNA form, the CDR3 reads TGTGCTAGCAGCTTGGGCGGGACAGAACAAGAGACCCAGTACTTC. The encoded protein is CASSLGGTEQETQYF. The V call is TRBV7-7, the J call TRBJ2-5; the D gene is possibly TRBD1 (7 bases). Germline loops: CDR1 SSHAT, CDR2 FNYEAQ (reference sequence). This CDR3 region has 15 residues. Variable domain in full (rest from reference TRBV7-7 and TRBJ2-5): GAGVSQSPRYKVTKRGQDVTLRCDPISSHATLYWYQQALGQGPEFLTYFNYEAQPDKSGLPSDRFSAERPEGSISTLTIQRTEQRDSAMYRCASSLGGTEQETQYFGPGTRLLVL.

Here the CDR3 DNA reads TGTGCCAGCAGCCCTCCCGACTTGAGGGAGCAGTACTTC. Its protein is CASSPPDLREQYF. The V and J genes are TRBV28 and TRBJ2-7, with D uncertain. Germline CDR1 is MDHEN and CDR2 is SYDVKM. The CDR3 runs to 13 residues. The V end was cut by 6 bases, the J end by 7 bases, with 16 bases between.

The chain joins TRBV30 to TRBJ2-6; no clear D gene. V lost 0 bases and J lost 4, with 4 bases in between. Germline lookup yields CDR1 GTSNPN and CDR2 SVGIG (reference sequence). The CDR3 loop spans 13 amino acids. CDR3: CAWSVAGANVLTF. The CDR3 nucleotides are TGTGCCTGGAGTGTGGCAGGGGCCAACGTCCTGACTTTC.

V is TRBV30 and J is TRBJ1-1, with 7 nucleotides matching TRBD1. Germline V CDR1 and CDR2: GTSNPN, SVGIG (reference sequence). The CDR3 has 14 amino acids. The V segment lost 4 bases and the J segment 0 bases; nucleotides outside the gene matches: 5. CDR3 nucleotide sequence: TGTGCCTGGACCTGGGACAGTCTGAACACTGAAGCTTTCTTT. This translates into CAWTWDSLNTEAFF.

This clone has only a few counts. One end of the junction varies from germline; a read error may be responsible. V gene TRBV3-1 (or the pseudogene TRBV3-2) combines with J gene TRBJ2-7; tentatively, D is TRBD2 (5 bases). This CDR3 contains 13 residues. Per germline, CDR1 LGHDT and CDR2 YNNKEL (reference sequence). The CDR3 nucleotides read TGTGCCAGCAGCCAAGCCGGGATCTACGTGCAGTACTTC. It encodes CASSQAGIYVQYF.

This clone is a singleton in its sample. This chain uses TRBV10-3 with TRBJ2-3; no definite D call. This CDR3 region has 14 residues. Trimming stripped 6 bases from V and 0 bases from J, with 10 bases between. CDR1 ENHRY and CDR2 SYGVKD come from the germline V gene. The CDR3 sequence is CAIRGSASTDTQYF. The DNA of the CDR3 is TGTGCCATCAGGGGCTCGGCTAGCACAGATACGCAGTATTTT.

The chain carries TRBV5-1 and TRBJ2-7; 8 bases are shared with TRBD1. The trim removed 4 bases at V and 5 bases at J, leaving 5 bases unmatched. Germline V gene data show CDR1 as SGHRS and CDR2 as YFSETQ. This CDR3 comprises 13 residues. CDR3 DNA: TGCGCCAGCAGCATCGACAGGGGAAACGAGCAGTACTTC. Translating it yields CASSIDRGNEQYF.

This rearrangement joins TRBV29-1 to TRBJ2-1; TRBD2 aligns across 7 bases. The J segment lost 8 bases and the V segment lost 3 bases, leaving 10 bases of the junction unmatched. Germline-derived CDR1 and CDR2 are SQVTM and ANQGSEA. This CDR3 has 14 amino acids. In nucleotides, the CDR3 is TGCAGCGTTGACGGCGGGAGAATTTGGGATGAGCAGTTCTTC. Translated: CSVDGGRIWDEQFF.

The genes are TRBV6-6 and TRBJ1-1; 7 positions agree with TRBD1. Per germline, CDR1 MNHNY and CDR2 SVGAGI (reference sequence). The CDR3 loop spans 14 amino acids. Trimming took 11 bases from V and 0 from J; bases not matched to a gene: 9. This chain's CDR3 is CAARQGAMNTEAFF. CDR3 nucleotides: TGTGCCGCACGACAGGGAGCCATGAACACTGAAGCTTTCTTT.

The V gene is TRBV29-1, the J gene TRBJ1-2; 7 bases are a match to TRBD1. The CDR3 totals 12 residues. Germline V CDR1 and CDR2: SQVTM, ANQGSEA. The V and J ends lost 4 bases and 9 bases, in that order; junction bases with no gene match: 8. The DNA for the CDR3 is TGCAGCGTTGGGGGACAGCGCGTTAGCTACACCTTC. Its translation: CSVGGQRVSYTF.

The chain combines TRBV2 with TRBJ2-3; 8 nucleotides match TRBD2. The CDR3 length is 16 residues. Germline assignment: CDR1 SNHLY and CDR2 FYNNEI. Losses at the gene ends were 9 bases for V and 5 bases for J; bases not matched to a gene: 16. CDR3 nucleotides: TGTGCCAGTGTGGGCCGAGCGGGAGAAGGTGGAGATACGCAGTATTTT. Its translation is CASVGRAGEGGDTQYF.

J is TRBJ2-2 and V is TRBV6-5, with 11 bases that match TRBD1. Per germline, CDR1 MNHEY and CDR2 SVGAGI. V lost 6 bases to trimming and J lost 5 bases; unmatched junction nucleotides: 5. The CDR3 runs 15 residues. In DNA form, the CDR3 reads TGTGCCAGCAGCCGGACAGGGGGCTCGACCGGGGAGCTGTTTTTT. Amino acids: CASSRTGGSTGELFF.

The chain has TRBV28 and TRBJ2-2; D not certain. CDR1 MDHEN and CDR2 SYDVKM come from the germline V gene. With 6 bases removed from V and 2 bases from J, the gap between germline ends came to 7 bases. CDR3 size: 13 residues. Here the CDR3 reads CASRSGNTGELFF. DNA of the CDR3: TGTGCCAGCAGATCAGGAAACACCGGGGAGCTGTTTTTT.

This clone has just one count. The chain links TRBV5-1 to TRBJ1-1; D uncertain. The V gene's germline CDR1 is SGHRS and CDR2 YFSETQ. Trimming pared 1 base from V and 0 bases from J, leaving 10 bases between. The CDR3 is made up of 15 amino acids. The CDR3 spells CASSLFTGMNTEAFF. CDR3 DNA: TGCGCCAGCAGCTTGTTTACGGGAATGAACACTGAAGCTTTCTTT.